The TCR beta chain described here comes from a study of blood T cell repertoires in COVID-19. Study information: Sources were T cells, B-cell-depleted T cells, or PBMCs; the material itself was cDNA or gDNA.

Authors' analysis steps: Estimates of nucleated cell counts were drawn from the amplification of reference gene primers. The data were produced by immunoSEQ multiplex PCR, yet TCRdb's version contains in-frame clones alone and is incomplete. From that table come the V and J calls and clone size; the DNA was used to work out D and trimming. The table has 230,000 or so clones, more than 70% seen once. Assignment of participants to cohorts was predicated upon participant-reported clinical history. The sequence was collected from a woman in her thirties or forties with acute COVID-19. Material: PBMCs or T cells enriched from blood (not recorded which).

This CDR3 is CSASRPGNQLYGYTF. CDR3 DNA: TGCAGTGCTAGTCGGCCAGGGAACCAACTCTATGGCTACACCTTC. The V call is TRBV20-1, the J call TRBJ1-2; maybe TRBD1 (5 bases). In germline, CDR1 is DFQATT, CDR2 SNEGSKA (reference sequence). The V end was cut by 3 bases, the J end by 4 bases, with 18 bases between. CDR3 size: 15 residues.